One sample yielded the 32 T cell receptor beta chains listed below, sequenced in a study of technical replicates of blood from a handful of donors. The protocol was immunoSEQ multiplex PCR, while the TCRdb copy is restricted to in-frame clones and leaves out a portion. The repertoire holds tens of thousands of clones, with 85% to 95% as singletons. Specimen: PBMCs. These receptors came from a human donor in good health. Some clones in this sample may be carry-over from other donors' samples.

The chain recombines TRBV18 with TRBJ2-3; TRBD2 agrees at 10 bases. Germline trimming cut 4 bases from V and 0 bases from J; bases unmatched to any gene: 16. The CDR3 covers 20 residues. Germline V gene sequence: CDR1 KGHSH, CDR2 LQKENI. The CDR3 spells CASSRNRVLAGDTSTDTQYF. The CDR3 coding sequence is TGTGCCAGCTCACGAAACCGGGTGCTAGCGGGGGACACTAGCACAGATACGCAGTATTTT.

This chain's CDR3 is CASSQRTGGDYGYTF. As DNA, the CDR3 is TGTGCCAGCAGTCAACGGACAGGGGGCGACTATGGCTACACCTTC. V and J are TRBV6-1 and TRBJ1-2; 11 nucleotides agree with TRBD1. The germline CDR1 and CDR2 sequences are MNHNS and SASEGT. Unmatched junction bases numbered 5, after V lost 5 bases and J lost 3 bases. The CDR3 loop spans 15 amino acids.

The table lists this clone with a count of one. The DNA for the CDR3 is TGTGCCAGCAGTAAAGACAGGCTCTCTGGGGCCAACGTCCTGACTTTC. Amino acid sequence: CASSKDRLSGANVLTF. The genes are TRBV6-6 and TRBJ2-6, with a weak D call TRBD1 (6 bases). The CDR3 is made up of 16 amino acids. V lost 5 bases to trimming and J lost 0 bases, with 11 bases between them. Germline CDR1 and CDR2: MNHNY and SVGAGI (reference sequence).

The chain employs TRBV15 and TRBJ2-1, with a possible D match to TRBD2 (7 bases). The CDR3 is 14 residues long. From germline, CDR1 is LNHNV and CDR2 YYDKDF (reference sequence). The ends were cut back, 0 bases at V and 8 bases at J, with 11 bases in the middle. DNA of the CDR3: TGTGCCACCAGCAGAGAGGGGGGGCGGGATGAGCAGTTCTTC. Residues: CATSREGGRDEQFF.

The rearrangement joins TRBV6-5 to TRBJ1-1; 7 bases are shared with TRBD1. CDR1 is MNHEY and CDR2 is SVGAGI in the germline V gene. This CDR3 comprises 12 residues. V shed 5 bases, J shed 6 bases, and the junction held 3 bases outside the gene matches. The CDR3 reads CASSTDRAEAFF. As DNA, the CDR3 is TGTGCCAGCAGTACTGACAGGGCTGAAGCTTTCTTT.

The J gene is TRBJ1-2, the V gene TRBV6-5; the D gene is possibly TRBD1 (5 bases). Germline V lookup: CDR1 MNHEY, CDR2 SVGAGI. Deletions cut 7 bases from V and 8 bases from J, with 14 bases between. The CDR3 is made up of 12 amino acids. CDR3 in amino acids: CASTLPGGGYTF. The CDR3 DNA follows: TGTGCCAGCACCCTCCCCGGGGGGGGCTACACCTTC.

In its sample, this clone was seen many times. The chain joins TRBV7-2 to TRBJ2-3; D may be TRBD1 (8 bases). Germline V gene lookup returns CDR1 SGHTA and CDR2 FQGNSA. V lost 4 bases to trimming and J lost 3 bases, with 17 bases between them. The CDR3 is 16 residues long. The CDR3 loop reads CASSYKTGGVTDTQYF. The CDR3 nucleotides are TGTGCCAGCAGCTACAAAACAGGGGGGGTTACAGATACGCAGTATTTT.

V is TRBV6-4 and J is TRBJ1-1; D not certain. This CDR3 is 16 amino acids long. Germline V gene sequence: CDR1 MRHNA, CDR2 SNTAGT. Trimming cost V 4 bases and J 2 bases, with 17 bases left between them. CDR3 protein: CASSASGKVINTEAFF. The CDR3 bases are TGTGCCAGCAGTGCCTCCGGGAAGGTGATAAACACTGAAGCTTTCTTT.

This chain links TRBV5-6 with TRBJ2-3; a possible D gene is TRBD2 (6 bases). Trimming stripped 3 bases from V and 2 bases from J, with 13 bases between. Germline CDR1 SGHDT, CDR2 YYEEEE. CDR3 length: 15 residues. The CDR3: CASSSVAASTDTQYF. CDR3 nucleotides: TGTGCCAGCAGCTCCGTAGCGGCCTCCACAGATACGCAGTATTTT.

In nucleotides, the CDR3 is TGTGCCAGCGCGAATGGGGGGGAGGTTACGCAGTATTTT. Its protein is CASANGGEVTQYF. The V gene is TRBV27, the J gene TRBJ2-3; 7 positions agree with TRBD2. Germline V gives CDR1 MNHEY, CDR2 SMNVEV (reference sequence). This CDR3 spans 13 amino acids. V lost 8 bases to trimming and J lost 8 bases; unmatched junction nucleotides: 10.

The chain combines TRBV28 with TRBJ2-3; 10 positions agree with TRBD2. The V gene end was trimmed by 5 bases and the J gene end by 3 bases; junction bases not matched to a gene: 11. Germline V CDR1 and CDR2: MDHEN, SYDVKM. This CDR3 has 17 amino acids. The CDR3 DNA follows: TGTGCCAGCAGTATACTTTCTAGCGGGGGCTCAACAGATACGCAGTATTTT. Its protein is CASSILSSGGSTDTQYF.

CDR3 amino acids: CAISGLGRVEQYF. In DNA form, the CDR3 reads TGTGCCATCAGCGGACTGGGCCGGGTCGAGCAGTACTTC. V is TRBV10-3 and J is TRBJ2-7; weak D call: TRBD2 (5 bases). The V gene's germline CDR1 is ENHRY and CDR2 SYGVKD. Trimming took 6 bases from V and 6 from J, leaving 15 bases between them. The CDR3 consists of 13 residues.

The genes are TRBV29-1 and TRBJ2-1, with TRBD2 identical over 7 bases. The CDR3 runs 13 residues. Per the germline V gene, CDR1 is SQVTM and CDR2 is ANQGSEA. J gave up 2 bases and V 8 bases, and 6 bases lay outside the gene matches. The CDR3: CSSGLVAYNEQFF. The CDR3 region has the DNA TGCAGCTCTGGACTAGTTGCCTACAATGAGCAGTTCTTC.

The chain employs TRBV2 and TRBJ2-7, with D maybe TRBD2 (5 bases). CDR3 length: 14 amino acids. Per the germline V gene, CDR1 is SNHLY and CDR2 is FYNNEI. Trimming cost V 2 bases and J 4 bases, with 12 bases left between them. The CDR3 spells CASSERRGDYEQYF. The CDR3 nucleotides read TGTGCCAGCAGTGAAAGACGGGGAGATTACGAGCAGTACTTC.

The chain has TRBV6-5 and TRBJ2-3; possibly TRBD1 for D (6 bases). Germline CDR1 reads MNHEY; CDR2 reads SVGAGI. CDR3 length: 14 amino acids. Trimming pared 10 bases from V and 1 base from J, leaving 15 bases between. CDR3 DNA: TGTGCCACCAAGAGGGGGAGCCGCACAGATACGCAGTATTTT. Translation: CATKRGSRTDTQYF.

The genes are TRBV5-1 and TRBJ2-7; a possible D gene is TRBD2 (6 bases). Germline V gives CDR1 SGHRS, CDR2 YFSETQ. The CDR3 runs to 13 residues. The V and J ends lost 4 bases and 2 bases respectively, with 10 bases between them. The CDR3 region is CASSGTGTYEQYF. In DNA form, the CDR3 reads TGCGCCAGCAGCGGGACTGGGACCTACGAGCAGTACTTC.

This clone was seen just once. The chain is built from TRBV10-3 and TRBJ1-3; TRBD1 might be the D (5 bases). The germline CDR1 and CDR2 sequences are ENHRY and SYGVKD. Between the trimmed V and J ends, which lost 6 bases and 0 bases, there was a span of 12 bases. This CDR3 has 15 residues. The CDR3 loop is CAISLDRGSGNTIYF. The CDR3 DNA is TGTGCCATCAGCCTCGATAGGGGCTCTGGAAACACCATATATTTT.

The genes are TRBV27 and TRBJ2-1; 8 bases agree with TRBD1. Trimming cost V 5 bases and J 12 bases; bases outside gene matches: 12. The germline gives CDR1 MNHEY, CDR2 SMNVEV (reference sequence). The CDR3 extends over 14 amino acids. The CDR3 bases are TGTGCCAGCAGTATTACCGGACAGGGCATAGGGCAGTTCTTC. Translated, it gives CASSITGQGIGQFF.

This chain uses TRBV10-3 with TRBJ2-7, with D possibly matching TRBD2 (6 bases). CDR3 length: 13 amino acids. Germline lookup yields CDR1 ENHRY and CDR2 SYGVKD. V was shortened by 3 bases and J by 6 bases, with 12 bases between the two germline ends. Here the CDR3 reads CAISETTGGEQYF. In DNA form, the CDR3 reads TGTGCCATCAGTGAAACCACCGGGGGCGAGCAGTACTTC.

This chain links TRBV9 with TRBJ2-4; the match to TRBD1 covers 9 bases. Germline-derived CDR1 and CDR2 are SGDLS and YYNGEE. Losses at the gene ends were 4 bases for V and 9 bases for J; bases not matched to a gene: 5. This CDR3 region has 13 residues. The DNA of the CDR3 is TGTGCCAGCAGCCCAGGACAGGGGAGCATTCAGTACTTC. This codes for CASSPGQGSIQYF.

The genes are TRBV30 and TRBJ2-7, with TRBD2 identical over 10 bases. V was clipped by 2 bases and J by 4 bases; unmatched bases: 8. From germline, CDR1 is GTSNPN and CDR2 SVGIG (reference sequence). This CDR3 has 15 residues. The CDR3 DNA follows: TGTGCCTGGAGTCTTGCTAGCGGGAGAGCATACGAGCAGTACTTC. Translation: CAWSLASGRAYEQYF.

The V call is TRBV5-7, the J call TRBJ2-5; D possibly corresponds to TRBD1 (6 bases). TRBV5-7 belongs to the ORF category, with a function that is uncertain. This CDR3 is built from 15 residues. V lost 1 base and J lost 5, with 15 bases in between. CDR3 coding DNA: TGTGCCAGCAGCTTGAGGGGGAACGAGCTCGAGACCCAGTACTTC. It encodes CASSLRGNELETQYF.

The chain has TRBV10-3 and TRBJ1-2; the match to TRBD1 covers 7 bases. CDR1 is ENHRY and CDR2 is SYGVKD in the germline V gene. The trim removed 5 bases at V and 4 bases at J, leaving 16 bases unmatched. The CDR3 is made up of 17 amino acids. Here the CDR3 reads CAISSPGQRSVGYGYTF. The CDR3 DNA follows: TGTGCCATCAGTTCTCCGGGACAGCGGTCGGTGGGCTATGGCTACACCTTC.

The chain carries TRBV4-1 and TRBJ2-3; TRBD1 matches 7 bases. Losses at the gene ends were 4 bases for V and 2 bases for J; bases not matched to a gene: 6. The germline V gene encodes CDR1 MGHRA and CDR2 YSYEKL. The CDR3 is 15 amino acids. In DNA, the CDR3 is TGCGCCAGCAGCCCCCAGACAGGGATCACAGATACGCAGTATTTT. Its translation is CASSPQTGITDTQYF.

The V gene is TRBV4-2, the J gene TRBJ1-5; weak D call: TRBD1 (6 bases). The V and J ends lost 0 bases and 0 bases respectively, with 15 bases between them. Germline CDR1 reads LGHNA; CDR2 reads YNFKEQ. This CDR3 spans 18 amino acids. The CDR3 loop reads CASSQEPPGHYSNQPQHF. For the CDR3, the DNA is TGTGCCAGCAGCCAAGAGCCACCGGGACATTATAGCAATCAGCCCCAGCATTTT.

This chain links TRBV2 with TRBJ2-4, with a weak D call TRBD2 (5 bases). The CDR3 contains 11 residues. Germline V CDR1 and CDR2: SNHLY, FYNNEI. Trimming took 3 bases from V and 13 from J, leaving 10 bases between them. The CDR3 here is CASSEEELQYF. The CDR3, as DNA: TGTGCCAGCAGTGAGGAGGAGCTCCAGTACTTC. Supplemented by reference TRBV2 and TRBJ2-4, the full variable domain reads EPEVTQTPSHQVTQMGQEVILRCVPISNHLYFYWYRQILGQKVEFLVSFYNNEISEKSEIFDDQFSVERPDGSNFTLKIRSTKLEDSAMYFCASSEEELQYFGAGTRLSVL.

This clone was seen only once. The chain has TRBV2 and TRBJ2-7, with TRBD2 identical over 7 bases. The CDR3 runs 13 residues. Germline V gives CDR1 SNHLY, CDR2 FYNNEI. V shed 6 bases, J shed 3 bases, and the junction held 5 bases outside the gene matches. CDR3: CASRGDYLYEQYF. The CDR3 coding sequence is TGTGCCAGCAGGGGGGACTACCTCTACGAGCAGTACTTC.

J is TRBJ1-4 and V is TRBV15; TRBD1 aligns across 10 bases. Trimming took 5 bases from V and 8 from J; bases not matched to a gene: 8. Germline V gene data show CDR1 as LNHNV and CDR2 as YYDKDF (reference sequence). CDR3 size: 15 residues. The CDR3 DNA is TGTGCCACCAGCCCGTCCGGGACAGGGGACGAAAAACTGTTTTTT. Its translation is CATSPSGTGDEKLFF.

V usage is TRBV28 and J usage is TRBJ2-7, with 9 positions matching TRBD1. V shed 7 bases, J shed 1 base, and the junction held 8 bases outside the gene matches. The CDR3 consists of 15 residues. CDR1 MDHEN and CDR2 SYDVKM come from the germline V gene. CDR3 sequence reads: CASTTSGTGSYEQYF. Here the CDR3 DNA reads TGTGCCAGCACCACCTCCGGGACAGGGTCCTACGAGCAGTACTTC.

The chain joins TRBV6-6 to TRBJ2-3, with 7 bases lining up with TRBD2. Trimming cost V 3 bases and J 9 bases; bases outside gene matches: 9. CDR3 length: 14 amino acids. Per germline, CDR1 MNHNY and CDR2 SVGAGI (reference sequence). CDR3 loop: CASSYERGVATQYF. In DNA, the CDR3 is TGTGCCAGCAGTTATGAACGGGGGGTGGCAACGCAGTATTTT.

The CDR3 sequence: CSAMRNTEAFF. CDR3 DNA sequence: TGCAGTGCAATGCGGAACACTGAAGCTTTCTTT. This chain joins TRBV20-1 and TRBJ1-1; D remains unclear. V gave up 6 bases and J gave up 1 base, with 6 bases separating them. CDR1 and CDR2 from the germline V gene are DFQATT and SNEGSKA (reference sequence). The CDR3 has 11 amino acids.

CDR3 bases: TGCAGCGTTCTGGTGTATGGCGGGAGAAAGAATGAGCAGTTCTTC. It codes for CSVLVYGGRKNEQFF. The chain links TRBV29-1 to TRBJ2-1; 7 nucleotides align to TRBD2. The CDR3 runs 15 residues. Unmatched junction bases numbered 14, after V lost 5 bases and J lost 7 bases. Germline CDR1 reads SQVTM; CDR2 reads ANQGSEA.